This TCR beta chain was retrieved from a study of Ad26.COV2.S vaccination and SARS-CoV-2 variants. Method: immunoSEQ multiplex PCR; TCRdb's copy keeps in-frame clones and lacks some. Of approximately 400,000 clones listed, roughly 85% were seen once; the top ten hold 3% to 4%. The treatment denotes: roughly 18 received Ad26.COV2.S at low or high dose, single or two shots; 5 received placebo; per-sample allocation not given. Day 63 after the first vaccine or placebo injection was the time point for sampling. Within Boston, the person who donated was an adult of 18-55 years. The study, taken as a whole, reports: It was vaccine recipients, not placebo recipients, who had the higher spike-specific TCR breadth. Participants given vaccine showed non-spike TCR breadth similar to that of placebo recipients.

About this clone: Its cognate antigen is unknown.

This CDR3 is built from 13 residues. V lost 6 bases to trimming and J lost 4 bases, with 10 bases between them. Germline values: CDR1 MNHEY, CDR2 SVGAGI. The TCR originated in a person between 18 and 60 years old who received the Ad26.COV2.S COVID-19 vaccine or a placebo. V and J are TRBV6-5 and TRBJ2-1; D possibly matches TRBD1 or TRBD2 (5 bases each). The sequenced sample was peripheral blood, obtained in a trial of Ad26.COV2.S vaccine versus placebo. Here the CDR3 reads CASRFGAYNEQFF. In DNA, the CDR3 is TGTGCCAGCAGGTTCGGGGCATACAATGAGCAGTTCTTC.